The 2 T cell receptor beta chains presented below share a single source sample, sequenced in a study of technical replicates of blood from several donors. Some clones are missing from TCRdb's copy, which holds only in-frame ones; the method was immunoSEQ multiplex PCR. In the table there are nearly 90,000 clones, around 95% of which are singletons. The sample consisted of T cells isolated from PBMCs. Receptors were obtained from a human donor in good health.

The rearrangement joins TRBV4-2 to TRBJ2-7; 7 nucleotides agree with TRBD1. CDR1 is LGHNA, CDR2 YNFKEQ, per germline. CDR3 length: 16 residues. The J segment lost 2 bases and the V segment lost 0 bases, leaving 7 bases of the junction unmatched. The CDR3: CASSQEHRGPTYEQYF. The DNA for the CDR3 is TGTGCCAGCAGCCAAGAACACAGGGGCCCAACCTACGAGCAGTACTTC.

V and J are TRBV9 and TRBJ1-5; a possible D gene is TRBD1 (6 bases). This CDR3 is 14 amino acids long. CDR1 SGDLS and CDR2 YYNGEE come from the germline V gene. Trimming took 0 bases from V and 6 from J, leaving 10 bases between them. CDR3 region: CASSVGQVGQPQHF. The DNA for the CDR3 is TGTGCCAGCAGCGTAGGACAGGTCGGTCAGCCCCAGCATTTT.